The following is a T cell receptor beta chain sequence with its context. The data belong to a study of shared clonotypes between healthy human individuals. For each subset, genomic DNA was distributed in equal portions over several immunoSEQ plates. Here immunoSEQ multiplex PCR was the method, and the copy in TCRdb shows in-frame clones only, minus some. The data show 500,000 to 550,000 clones, with approximately 95% seen just once and 0.064% held by the top ten. The germline CDR1 and CDR2 sequences are ENHRY and SYGVKD. The CDR3 is 14 residues long. The clonotype comes from a young woman in good health. Sequenced input: naive CD4+ T cells sorted from blood. Subset in this sample: CD45RA+ positively selected. The chain combines TRBV10-3 with TRBJ2-5; TRBD2 matches 7 bases. The closer fit of TRBJ2-7 to the DNA end suggests the J call may be wrong. The CDR3 sequence: CAISGTSFDYEQYF. The CDR3 DNA follows: TGTGCCATCAGTGGGACTAGTTTTGACTACGAGCAGTACTTC.